This note documents a single TCR beta chain sequence. Its specificity is not known. This sample is drawn from a study of metastatic and nonmetastatic thyroid tumors. Whole-study context: It was across blood and tumor or nodule tissue from malignant and benign thyroid patients that repertoires were compared. Study outcomes and limitations: Reports indicated that malignant thyroid tumors showed significantly higher TCR beta diversity than benign nodules did, in blood and tumor.

Original handling: A classifier of distant metastasis in papillary thyroid cancer was built from CDR3 differences (across clinicopathological groups). TCRdb re-analyzed the PCR reads using MiXCR. The V and J calls and clone size are TCRdb's, not the authors'. The table has thousands of clones, approximately 40% seen once. Between the trimmed V and J ends, which lost 3 bases and 0 bases, there was a span of 10 bases. This CDR3 spans 15 amino acids. Each patient went into thyroid surgery without having received any treatment. Sequencing was carried out using tumor tissue. The gene calls are TRBV12-3 or TRBV12-4 and TRBJ2-3; perhaps TRBD2 as D (6 bases). The TCR comes from a female donor with papillary thyroid cancer or a benign thyroid nodule (not recorded which). Some clones in this sample may be carry-over from other donors' samples. The CDR3 loop is CASSLGLGSTDTQYF. CDR3 coding DNA: TGTGCCAGCAGTTTGGGACTGGGCAGCACAGATACGCAGTATTTT.